This is a list of T cell receptor beta chains from one sample in a study of beta chain features in type 1 diabetes. TCRdb's copy holds only in-frame clones and misses some; the assay was immunoSEQ multiplex PCR. The sample has hundreds of thousands of clones, 17% seen once; the top ten hold 0.02% to 0.03%. Sequences were obtained from naive CD4+ T cells from blood. Receptor source: a woman under 30 in good health. Each CDR3 is given with its conserved first and last residue. Each record gives: clone size, V gene, J gene, D gene, CDR3 DNA, CDR3 protein. A D gene is named only where the DNA matches it firmly. Size values are once, few and many counts, or a class for expanded clones, and some rows have none.

NA	TRBV6-6	TRBJ2-4	NA	TGTGCCAGCAGGGACCCGGACCAAAAATCAAACATTCAGTACTTC	CASRDPDQKSNIQYF
NA	TRBV14	TRBJ1-5	TRBD1	TGTGCCAGCAGTTTCAGACAGGGCGAGATACGGAATCAGCCCCAGCATTTT	CASSFRQGEIRNQPQHF
NA	TRBV7-9	TRBJ2-3	NA	TGTGCCAGCAGCCCAACCGCTATGATAGATACGCAGTATTTT	CASSPTAMIDTQYF
NA	TRBV28	TRBJ2-7	NA	TGTGCCAGCAGTTTAGGGAGAGAGCAGTACTTC	CASSLGREQYF
NA	TRBV6-5	TRBJ2-3	TRBD2	TGTGCCAGCAGGTCTAGCGGGAGGGGCCCAGATACGCAGTATTTT	CASRSSGRGPDTQYF
NA	TRBV6-1	TRBJ2-5	NA	TGTGCCAGCAGTGATCAGGGGCAAGAGACCCAGTACTTC	CASSDQGQETQYF
NA	TRBV20-1	TRBJ1-4	NA	TGCAGTGCTCTCGACAGCCGGAAACTGTTTTTT	CSALDSRKLFF
NA	TRBV7-2	TRBJ2-1	NA	TGTGCCAGCCGTAGGACTGGCTCCTACAATGAGCAGTTCTTC	CASRRTGSYNEQFF
few	TRBV21-1	TRBJ2-7	NA	TGTGCCAGCTTGAAACCATGGCACGACTACGAGCAGTACTTC	CASLKPWHDYEQYF
NA	TRBV5-4	TRBJ2-5	NA	TGTGCCAGCAGCTTGTCCCCTCAAGAGACCCAGTACTTC	CASSLSPQETQYF
NA	TRBV7-2	TRBJ1-2	TRBD1	TGTGCCAGCACCCGACGGGACAGGGGATCTAACTATGGCTACACCTTC	CASTRRDRGSNYGYTF
NA	TRBV5-1	TRBJ2-7	TRBD2	TGCGCCAGCAGGACTAGCGGGTCCTACGAGCAGTACTTC	CASRTSGSYEQYF
NA	TRBV7-8	TRBJ2-7	NA	TGTGCCAGCAGCTTAGGGACCGGCTCCTACGAGCAGTACTTC	CASSLGTGSYEQYF
NA	TRBV6-6	TRBJ2-1	NA	TGTGCCAGCAGTTACTCGCAGGGGTACAATGAGCAGTTCTTC	CASSYSQGYNEQFF
NA	TRBV5-4	TRBJ2-1	NA	TGTGCCAGCAGCAACGGCGCGGCTAGCGCCTCCTACAATGAGCAGTTCTTC	CASSNGAASASYNEQFF
NA	TRBV7-2	TRBJ2-7	NA	TGTGCCAGCACCCTCAGCACGGCGGGGAGATTTTACGAGCAGTACTTC	CASTLSTAGRFYEQYF
NA	TRBV7-2	TRBJ2-7	TRBD1	TGTGCCAGCTCCCGGACAGGGACTTCCTACGAGCAGTACTTC	CASSRTGTSYEQYF